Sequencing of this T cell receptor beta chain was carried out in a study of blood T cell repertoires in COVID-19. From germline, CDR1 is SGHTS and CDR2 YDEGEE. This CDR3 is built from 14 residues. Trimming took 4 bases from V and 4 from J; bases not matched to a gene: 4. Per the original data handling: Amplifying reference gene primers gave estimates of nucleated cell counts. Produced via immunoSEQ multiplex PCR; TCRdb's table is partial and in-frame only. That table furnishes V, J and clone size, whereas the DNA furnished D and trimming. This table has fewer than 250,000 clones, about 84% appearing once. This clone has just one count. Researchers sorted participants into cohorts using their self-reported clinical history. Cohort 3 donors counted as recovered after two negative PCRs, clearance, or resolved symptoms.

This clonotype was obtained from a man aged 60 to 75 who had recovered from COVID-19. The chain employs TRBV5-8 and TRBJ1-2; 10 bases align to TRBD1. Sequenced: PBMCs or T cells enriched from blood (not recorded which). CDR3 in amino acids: CASSPGTGVYGYTF. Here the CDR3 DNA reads TGTGCCAGCAGCCCCGGGACAGGGGTCTATGGCTACACCTTC. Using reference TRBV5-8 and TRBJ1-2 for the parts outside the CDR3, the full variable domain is EAGVTQSPTHLIKTRGQQATLRCSPISGHTSVYWYQQALGLGLQFLLWYDEGEERNRGNFPPRFSGRQFPNYSSELNVNALELEDSALYLCASSPGTGVYGYTFGSGTRLTVV.